This T cell receptor (beta chain) came from a study of cytomegalovirus exposure and HLA in healthy donors. Across the whole study: Earlier results showed roughly 120 million unique TCR beta sequences derived from approximately 170 million T cells. Study findings and constraints: Most subjects had HLA-A and HLA-B alleles reportedly predicted accurately by TCR beta sequences. In a later analysis, across HLA loci, associated TCR counts were highest for DRB1, lowest for HLA-C. The availability of immune exposure information extended only to CMV serostatus.

The CDR3 runs 15 residues. Germline V lookup: CDR1 MGHDK, CDR2 SYGVNS. Trimming took off 3 bases at V and 1 base at J, with 10 bases between the two ends. This clone was observed a handful of times. Its antigen is undetermined. The primer mix had 60 Vbeta and 13 Jbeta primers. Some clones are missing from TCRdb's copy, which holds only in-frame ones; the method was immunoSEQ multiplex PCR. The repertoire holds some 140,000 clones, with roughly 70% as singletons. Sequences were obtained from PBMCs. The V gene is TRBV25-1, the J gene TRBJ1-5; D unclear. This TCR was recovered from a human donor in good health. The CDR3 DNA is TGTGCCAGCAGTGAGTCGGGTGGGAGCAATCAGCCCCAGCATTTT. It codes for CASSESGGSNQPQHF. The full variable domain, its missing parts supplied by reference TRBV25-1 and TRBJ1-5, is EADIYQTPRYLVIGTGKKITLECSQTMGHDKMYWYQQDPGMELHLIHYSYGVNSTEKGDLSSESTVSRIRTEHFPLTLESARPSHTSQYLCASSESGGSNQPQHFGDGTRLSIL.